This T cell receptor beta chain derives from a study of blood T cells in healthy people across ages. Germline lookup yields CDR1 LGHDT and CDR2 YNNKEL (reference sequence). There are 18 residues in the CDR3. Trimming at V came to 5 bases and at J to 0 bases, leaving 10 bases not matched to a gene. Sample-barcoded 5' priming and a J-beta primer mix drove a second PCR of roughly 7 to 11 cycles. All cDNA molecules were each tagged by a template-switch adaptor with 12 random nucleotides. TCRdb used MiXCR to reprocess the 5' RACE reads, holding one entry per CDR3 protein. The table records approximately 800,000 distinct CDR3 sequences, 58% of them present only once.

Material: blood. The receptor was derived from a man aged 25 to 40 in good health. The chain employs TRBV3-1 and TRBJ2-3; the match to TRBD2 covers 11 bases. The CDR3 region is CASSEVLAGGASTDTQYF. The DNA for the CDR3 is TGTGCCAGCAGCGAAGTCCTAGCGGGGGGTGCTAGCACAGATACGCAGTATTTT.